These T cell receptor beta chains were read from a single sample in a study of T cells in Graves' hyperthyroidism and ophthalmopathy. TCRdb fed the multiplex PCR reads into MiXCR, producing one record per CDR3 protein. Among approximately 430,000 distinct CDR3 sequences listed, around 14% were seen once. Input material: blood. These receptors originate from a woman aged 18 to 35 with Graves' hyperthyroidism. The CDR3 runs from the conserved cysteine through the conserved F or W.

V	CDR3
TRBV2	CASSWTSGGFSSYEQYF
TRBV12-3/TRBV12-4	CASRFPGNEQFF
TRBV6-2/TRBV6-3	CASSYTGFYGYTF
TRBV6-5	CASSYRLFTEAFF
TRBV20-1	CSARPGGYGYTF
TRBV5-1	CASSLEAQRQETQYF
TRBV29-1	CSVDQLAGPNTGELFF
TRBV3-1	CASSQEPTNYGYTF
TRBV20-1	CSAREISNSPLHF
TRBV7-8	CASSTGQGASIDTQYF
TRBV7-2	CASSSPTSGTYEQYF
TRBV6-1	CASSDLTWEQFF
TRBV29-1	CSVERGQEQYF
TRBV28	CASTSAGDTQYF
TRBV7-9	CASSFPGVIAKNIQYF
TRBV19	CASSIEGDQPQHF
TRBV5-1	CASSEDNPGYGYTF
TRBV20-1	CSARGLAYHEQFF
TRBV12-3/TRBV12-4	CASGSGQGETNEKLFF
TRBV2	CASSAWLAYEQYF
TRBV20-1	CSARRLAGEQYF
TRBV3-1	CASSQGTVQETQYF
TRBV12-3/TRBV12-4	CASSLMGVGYTF
TRBV7-8	CASSLGGTGGAKFF
TRBV19	CASSIGGPGLRSQETQYF
TRBV27	CASSLHGQGAGTEAFF
TRBV11-2	CASSLDGWALYEQYF
TRBV5-1	CASSLGAGGSYNEQFF
TRBV2	CASSGQGNGPQHF
TRBV5-1	CASSPDRTGGYEQYF
TRBV10-3	CAISESMGRETQYF
TRBV19	CASTTYSNQPQHF
TRBV6-1	CASSSTAVYGYTF
TRBV24-1	CATSDFRAESHNEQFF
TRBV18	CASSPSNTGTGNHEQYF
TRBV6-1	CASRTRVSPLHF
TRBV29-1	CSVIREGARWGYTF
TRBV19	CASSPEGVSSTEAFF
TRBV6-4	CASSEGAENTGELFF
TRBV18	CASSPFSGPEAEAFF
TRBV7-9	CASSLGAGGADTQYF